A single sample is the source of the 9 T cell receptor beta chains below, sequenced in a study of cytomegalovirus exposure and HLA in healthy donors. This table comes from immunoSEQ multiplex PCR, and its TCRdb copy is limited to in-frame clones, with some not included. The repertoire holds 190,000 or so clones, with roughly four fifths as singletons. Sequencing used PBMCs. The receptors were gathered from a woman between 18 and 29 years old in good health and CMV-seropositive.

The chain couples TRBV7-8 to TRBJ1-2; 9 nucleotides line up with TRBD1. V shed 0 bases and J 8 bases; nucleotides not matched to a gene: 4. Germline CDR1 is SGHVS and CDR2 is FQNEAQ. This CDR3 has 14 amino acids. CDR3: CASSLARTGVGYTF. The DNA of the CDR3 is TGTGCCAGCAGCTTAGCACGGACAGGGGTAGGCTACACCTTC.

The chain carries TRBV15 and TRBJ2-7; 11 positions match TRBD1. Germline CDR1 is LNHNV and CDR2 is YYDKDF (reference sequence). This CDR3 has 14 amino acids. The ends lost 8 bases at V and 7 bases at J; junction bases unmatched: 10. The chain's CDR3 is CATGWGQGVKEQYF. CDR3 DNA sequence: TGTGCCACCGGATGGGGACAGGGGGTAAAGGAGCAGTACTTC.

The gene calls are TRBV5-6 and TRBJ2-7; 8 nucleotides align to TRBD2. Germline CDR1 and CDR2: SGHDT and YYEEEE. J lost 7 bases, V lost 0 bases, and 9 bases had no gene match. The CDR3 runs to 15 residues. CDR3 nucleotide sequence: TGTGCCAGCAGCTTGGCCGTCGGGGGGGCCGGTGAGCAGTACTTC. It yields the protein CASSLAVGGAGEQYF.

This clone was observed a single time. J is TRBJ1-5 and V is TRBV12-5, with 8 bases that match TRBD1. This CDR3 has 21 residues. Looked up from germline, CDR1 is LGHNT and CDR2 is FRNRAP. Germline trimming cut 0 bases from V and 6 bases from J; bases unmatched to any gene: 22. The CDR3 coding sequence is TGTGCTAGTGGTTTGGTAGAGCGGGGGGTAGTGGGACAGGATTCATCTCAGCCCCAGCATTTT. Residues: CASGLVERGVVGQDSSQPQHF.

The rearrangement links TRBV2 to TRBJ2-2; tentative D call: TRBD1 (6 bases). CDR3 length: 16 amino acids. Trimming stripped 7 bases from V and 2 bases from J, with 17 bases between. Germline assignment: CDR1 SNHLY and CDR2 FYNNEI. The CDR3 bases are TGTGCCAGCATGGGGGCCGTGACGGCTAACACCGGGGAGCTGTTTTTT. This translates into CASMGAVTANTGELFF.

This clone was seen once. The chain employs TRBV9 and TRBJ1-3; D might be TRBD1 (5 bases). With 3 bases removed from V and 2 bases from J, the gap between germline ends came to 18 bases. CDR1 SGDLS and CDR2 YYNGEE come from the germline V gene. The CDR3 loop spans 17 amino acids. CDR3 nucleotides: TGTGCCAGCAGCGGAAGCAGGGTTCATCGGGCTGGAAACACCATATATTTT. Protein sequence: CASSGSRVHRAGNTIYF.

The genes are TRBV5-1 and TRBJ2-1; 8 positions match TRBD2. V gave up 4 bases and J gave up 7 bases; unmatched junction bases: 16. CDR3 length: 17 amino acids. Looked up from germline, CDR1 is SGHRS and CDR2 is YFSETQ. Written as DNA, the CDR3 is TGCGCCAGCAGCCCCGGAGTTGCGGGGGGTATGGTAAATGAGCAGTTCTTC. It encodes CASSPGVAGGMVNEQFF.

The genes are TRBV2 and TRBJ1-2; 9 bases map to TRBD1. Germline V lookup: CDR1 SNHLY, CDR2 FYNNEI. This CDR3 has 15 amino acids. The V gene end was trimmed by 8 bases and the J gene end by 4 bases; junction bases not matched to a gene: 11. CDR3: CASFPQGQGFYGYTF. CDR3 nucleotide sequence: TGTGCCAGCTTCCCTCAGGGACAGGGCTTCTATGGCTACACCTTC.

This clone was seen a few times. The chain links TRBV6-1 to TRBJ2-5; 10 bases map to TRBD2. CDR3 size: 15 residues. CDR1 is MNHNS, CDR2 SASEGT, per germline. V shed 5 bases and J 0 bases; nucleotides not matched to a gene: 3. The CDR3 loop reads CASSFSGGHQETQYF. As DNA, the CDR3 is TGTGCCAGCAGTTTTAGCGGGGGGCACCAAGAGACCCAGTACTTC.